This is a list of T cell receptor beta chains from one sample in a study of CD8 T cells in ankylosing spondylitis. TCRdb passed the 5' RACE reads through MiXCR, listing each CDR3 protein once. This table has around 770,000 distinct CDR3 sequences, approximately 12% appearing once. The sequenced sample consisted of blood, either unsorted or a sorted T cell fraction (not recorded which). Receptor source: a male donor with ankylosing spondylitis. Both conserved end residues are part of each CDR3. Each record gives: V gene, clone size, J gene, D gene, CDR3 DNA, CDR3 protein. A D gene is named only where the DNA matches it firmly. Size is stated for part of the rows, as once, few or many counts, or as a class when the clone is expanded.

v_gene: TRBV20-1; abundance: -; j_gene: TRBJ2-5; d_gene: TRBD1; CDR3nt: TGCAGTGCTACGTTACACGACAGGGCGCAAGAGACCCAGTACTTC; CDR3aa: CSATLHDRAQETQYF
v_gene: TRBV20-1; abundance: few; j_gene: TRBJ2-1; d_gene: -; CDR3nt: TGCAGTGCTAGAGGGGGGTCGGATGAGCAGTTCTTC; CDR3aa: CSARGGSDEQFF
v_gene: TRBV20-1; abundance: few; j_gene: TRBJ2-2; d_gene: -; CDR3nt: TGCAGTGCTAGAAAGGTAGCGACCGGGGAGCTGTTTTTT; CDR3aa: CSARKVATGELFF
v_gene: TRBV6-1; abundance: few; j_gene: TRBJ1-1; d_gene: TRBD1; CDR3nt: TGTGCCAGCACGCGCGGGACAGGGATCGGTGAAGCTTTCTTT; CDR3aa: CASTRGTGIGEAFF
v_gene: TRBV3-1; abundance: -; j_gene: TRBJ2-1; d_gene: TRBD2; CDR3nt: TGTGCCAGCAGCCAAGATGGCAGCGGGAGGTTCAGCTCCTACAATGAGCAGTTCTTC; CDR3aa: CASSQDGSGRFSSYNEQFF
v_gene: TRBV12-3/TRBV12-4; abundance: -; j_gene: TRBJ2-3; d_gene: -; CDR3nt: TGTGCCAGCAGTTTTGCCCCGCTACGCCTCACAGATACGCAGTATTTT; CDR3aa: CASSFAPLRLTDTQYF
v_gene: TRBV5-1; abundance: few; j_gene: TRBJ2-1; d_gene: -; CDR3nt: TGCGCCAGCAGCTTGGCGGACTATAGGCACAATGAGCAGTTCTTC; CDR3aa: CASSLADYRHNEQFF
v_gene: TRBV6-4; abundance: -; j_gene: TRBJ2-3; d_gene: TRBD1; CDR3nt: TGTGCCAGCAGAGCGGACAGGACTAGCACAGATACGCAGTATTTT; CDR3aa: CASRADRTSTDTQYF
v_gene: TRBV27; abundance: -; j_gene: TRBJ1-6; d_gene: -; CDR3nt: TGTGCCAGCAGTTTCCGGGGGGGATGGAGTCCTGATTCACCCCTCCACTTT; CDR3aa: CASSFRGGWSPDSPLHF
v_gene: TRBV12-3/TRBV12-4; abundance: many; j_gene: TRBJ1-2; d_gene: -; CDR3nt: TGTGCCAGCAGTCCTCGGCCGGGAGGCTACACCTTC; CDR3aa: CASSPRPGGYTF
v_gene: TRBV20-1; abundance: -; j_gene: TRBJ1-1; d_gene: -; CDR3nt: TGCAGTGCTAGATTAGGAGGGGTAGGTAGAGCTTTCTTT; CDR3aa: CSARLGGVGRAFF
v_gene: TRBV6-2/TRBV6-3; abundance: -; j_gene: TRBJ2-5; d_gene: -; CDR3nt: TGTGCCAGTCAGCTTCAGGGAGGAGAGACCCAGTACTTC; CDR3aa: CASQLQGGETQYF
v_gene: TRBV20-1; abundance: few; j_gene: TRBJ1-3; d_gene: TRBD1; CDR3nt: TGCAGTGCTAGAGATCCCCGGACAGGGAACTCTGGAAACACCATATATTTT; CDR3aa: CSARDPRTGNSGNTIYF
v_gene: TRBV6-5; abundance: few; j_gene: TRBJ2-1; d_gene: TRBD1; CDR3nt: TGTGCCAGCAGTACACAGGGGATCTTTCAGTTCTTC; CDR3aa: CASSTQGIFQFF
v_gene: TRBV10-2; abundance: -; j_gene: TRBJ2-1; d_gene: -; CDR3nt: TGCGCCACGGACAACTCCTACAATGAGCAGTTCTTC; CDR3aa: CATDNSYNEQFF
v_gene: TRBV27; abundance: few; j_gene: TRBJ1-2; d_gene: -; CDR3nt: TGTGCCAGCAGTTTATCGAGAGCTAACTATGGCTACACCTTC; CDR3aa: CASSLSRANYGYTF
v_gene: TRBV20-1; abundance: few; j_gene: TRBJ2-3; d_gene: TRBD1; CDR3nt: TGCAGACCGACAGGGGCTCGCACAGATACGCAGTATTTT; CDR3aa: CRPTGARTDTQYF
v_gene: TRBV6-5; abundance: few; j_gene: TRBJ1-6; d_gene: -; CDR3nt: TGTGCCAGCAGTTACAGGGTACGTTCACCCCTCCACTTT; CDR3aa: CASSYRVRSPLHF
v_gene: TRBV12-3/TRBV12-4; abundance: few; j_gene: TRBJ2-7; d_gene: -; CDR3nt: TGTGCCAGCAGTTTGACGCCCCCGGAGGGCGAGCAGTACTTC; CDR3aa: CASSLTPPEGEQYF
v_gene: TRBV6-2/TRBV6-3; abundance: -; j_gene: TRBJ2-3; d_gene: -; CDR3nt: TGTGCCAGCAGTTACTCGCCCGATACGCAGTATTTT; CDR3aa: CASSYSPDTQYF
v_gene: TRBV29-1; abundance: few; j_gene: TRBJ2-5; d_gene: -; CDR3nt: TGCAGCGCCTGGACTTACTCCCGGGAGACCCAGTACTTC; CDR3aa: CSAWTYSRETQYF
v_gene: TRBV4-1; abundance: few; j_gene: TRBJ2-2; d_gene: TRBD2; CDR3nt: TGCGCCAGCAGCCGAGGACTAGCGGGAGGTATCGGGGAGCTGTTTTTT; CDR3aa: CASSRGLAGGIGELFF
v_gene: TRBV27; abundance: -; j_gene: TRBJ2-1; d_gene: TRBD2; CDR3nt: TGTGCCAGCAGTTTACGTATAGCGGGAGGAACCTACAATGAGCAGTTCTTC; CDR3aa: CASSLRIAGGTYNEQFF
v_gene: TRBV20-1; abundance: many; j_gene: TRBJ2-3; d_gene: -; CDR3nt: TGCAGTGCGGTGCAGGGCACAGATACGCAGTATTTT; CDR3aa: CSAVQGTDTQYF
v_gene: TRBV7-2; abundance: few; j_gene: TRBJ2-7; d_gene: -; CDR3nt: TGTGCCAGCAGCTTTTTCCAGGAGCAGTACTTC; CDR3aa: CASSFFQEQYF
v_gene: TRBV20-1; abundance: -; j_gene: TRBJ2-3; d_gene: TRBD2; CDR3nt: TGCAGTGCTAGTAAGCTAGCGGGAGGGCAGGGCACAGATACGCAGTATTTT; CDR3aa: CSASKLAGGQGTDTQYF
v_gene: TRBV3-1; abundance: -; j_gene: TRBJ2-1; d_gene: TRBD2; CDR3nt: TGTGCCAGCAGGAGGACTAGCGGGAGTCATGAGCAGTTCTTC; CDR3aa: CASRRTSGSHEQFF
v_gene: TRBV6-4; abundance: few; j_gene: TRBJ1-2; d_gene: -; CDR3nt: TGTGCCAGCAGTCCGGGTCTGGCCTATGGCTACACCTTC; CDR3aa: CASSPGLAYGYTF
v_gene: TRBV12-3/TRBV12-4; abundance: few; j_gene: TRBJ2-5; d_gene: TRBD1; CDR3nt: TGTGCCAGCACCGGGGACAGGGGTTTAGGGGAGACCCAGTACTTC; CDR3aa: CASTGDRGLGETQYF
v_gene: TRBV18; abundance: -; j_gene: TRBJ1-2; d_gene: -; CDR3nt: TGTGCCAGCAATCCGGGCCCTAACTATGGCTACACCTTC; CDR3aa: CASNPGPNYGYTF
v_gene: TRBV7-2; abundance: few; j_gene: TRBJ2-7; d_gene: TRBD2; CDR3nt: TGTGCCAGCAGCTTAGTAGCGGGAAGGTCCTACGAGCAGTACTTC; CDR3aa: CASSLVAGRSYEQYF
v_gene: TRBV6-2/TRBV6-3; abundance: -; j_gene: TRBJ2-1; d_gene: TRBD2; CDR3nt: TGTGCCAGCTACTGGGAACTAGCGGCCTACAATGAGCAGTTCTTC; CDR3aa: CASYWELAAYNEQFF
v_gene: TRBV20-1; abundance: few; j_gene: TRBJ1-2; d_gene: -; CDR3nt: TGCAGTGATGTCGGGTATGGCTACACCTTC; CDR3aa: CSDVGYGYTF
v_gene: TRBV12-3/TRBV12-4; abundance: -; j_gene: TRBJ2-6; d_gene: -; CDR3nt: TGTGCCAGCAAACGGAGTCTCTCTGGGGCCAACGTCCTGACTTTC; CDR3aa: CASKRSLSGANVLTF
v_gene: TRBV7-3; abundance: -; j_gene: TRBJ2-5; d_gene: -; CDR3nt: TGTGCCAGCAGCTTAGCAGGGGCCGAGACCCTGTACTTC; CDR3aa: CASSLAGAETLYF
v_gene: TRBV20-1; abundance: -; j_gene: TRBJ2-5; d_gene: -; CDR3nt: TGCAGTAGCCTGGGAGCCTTCCAAGAGACCCAGTACTTC; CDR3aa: CSSLGAFQETQYF
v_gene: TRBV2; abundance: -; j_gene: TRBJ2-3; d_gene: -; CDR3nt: TGTGCCAGCAGTGGATTCTGGACAGTCAGCACAGATACGCAGTATTTT; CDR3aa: CASSGFWTVSTDTQYF
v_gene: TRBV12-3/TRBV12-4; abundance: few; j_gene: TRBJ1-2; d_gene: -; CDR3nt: TGTGCCAGCAGTCCCGACAAATTCTATGGCTACACCTTC; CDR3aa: CASSPDKFYGYTF
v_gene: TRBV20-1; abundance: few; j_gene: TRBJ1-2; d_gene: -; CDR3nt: TGCAGTGCTACTGGGGGGTATAACTATGGCTACACCTTC; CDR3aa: CSATGGYNYGYTF
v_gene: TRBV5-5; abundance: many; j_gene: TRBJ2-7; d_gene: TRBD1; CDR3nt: TGTGCCAGCAGCTTCGTGGGACAGGTGCGGTTCGAGCAGTACTTC; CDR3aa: CASSFVGQVRFEQYF
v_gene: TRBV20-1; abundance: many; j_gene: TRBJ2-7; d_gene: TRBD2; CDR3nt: TGCAGTGCTAGAACTAGCGGGAGGTACGAGCAGTACTTC; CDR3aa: CSARTSGRYEQYF
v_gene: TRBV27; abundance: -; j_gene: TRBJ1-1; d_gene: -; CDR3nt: TGTGCCAGCAGTTGGGCCTGGGAAACTGAAGCTTTCTTT; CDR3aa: CASSWAWETEAFF
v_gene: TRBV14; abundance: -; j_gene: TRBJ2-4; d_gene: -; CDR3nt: TGTGCCAGCAGCCAAGATCCGGCCCCCAAAAACATTCAGTACTTC; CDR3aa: CASSQDPAPKNIQYF
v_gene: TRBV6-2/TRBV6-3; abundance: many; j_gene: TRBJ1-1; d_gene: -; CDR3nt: TGTGCCAGCAGTTACCGCCTAGCCCCCCGTCGTGAAGCTTTCTTT; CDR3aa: CASSYRLAPRREAFF
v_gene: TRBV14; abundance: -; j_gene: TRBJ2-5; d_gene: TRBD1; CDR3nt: TGTGCCAGCAGCCAAGCCGGGACAGGGTTAAGTGAGACCCAGTACTTC; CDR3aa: CASSQAGTGLSETQYF
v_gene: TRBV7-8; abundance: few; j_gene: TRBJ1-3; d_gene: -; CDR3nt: TGTGCCAGCAGCCTAAACGGAGGTTTGGGAAACACCATATATTTT; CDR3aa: CASSLNGGLGNTIYF
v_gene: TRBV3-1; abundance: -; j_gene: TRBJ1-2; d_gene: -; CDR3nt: TGTGCCAGCAGCCCAATCTATGGGATTAGTAACTATGGCTACACCTTC; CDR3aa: CASSPIYGISNYGYTF
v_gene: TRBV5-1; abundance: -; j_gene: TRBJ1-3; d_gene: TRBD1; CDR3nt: TGCGCCAGCAGATGGACAGGGGCTGGAAACACCATATATTTT; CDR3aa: CASRWTGAGNTIYF
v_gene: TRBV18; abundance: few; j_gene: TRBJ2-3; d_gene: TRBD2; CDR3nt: TGTGCCAGCTCACCGAGCGGGGATTATAATACGCAGTATTTT; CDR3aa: CASSPSGDYNTQYF
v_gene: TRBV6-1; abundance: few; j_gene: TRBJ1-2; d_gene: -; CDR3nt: TGTGCCATCAGAGGGACGGGAATAGGCTATGGCTACACCTTC; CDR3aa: CAIRGTGIGYGYTF
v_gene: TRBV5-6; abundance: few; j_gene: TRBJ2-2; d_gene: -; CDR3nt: TGTGCCAGCAGCTTTTTGGCCACGACATCAACGAACACCGGGGAGCTGTTTTTT; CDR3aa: CASSFLATTSTNTGELFF
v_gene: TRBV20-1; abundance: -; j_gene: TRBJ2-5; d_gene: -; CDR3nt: TGCAGTGCCCCCAGTCGAACATATCAAGAGACCCAGTACTTC; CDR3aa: CSAPSRTYQETQYF
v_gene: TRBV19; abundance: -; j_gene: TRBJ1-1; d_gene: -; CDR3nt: TGTGCCAGTAGTATGTCAGCCGGGAATGCTGAAGCTTTCTTT; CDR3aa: CASSMSAGNAEAFF
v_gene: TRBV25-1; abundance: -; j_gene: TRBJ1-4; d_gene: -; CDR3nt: TGTGCCAGCAGTGAATCCGGGGGAAATGAAAAACTGTTTTTT; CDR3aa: CASSESGGNEKLFF
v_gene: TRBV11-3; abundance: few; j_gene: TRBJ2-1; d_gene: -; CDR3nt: TGTGCCAGCAGCCCCTCTGAGAACCATGAGCAGTTCTTC; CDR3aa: CASSPSENHEQFF